This TCR beta chain originates from a study of T cell repertoires in aging, cancer and after chemotherapy. By proportion, this clonotype is medium-sized. Peripheral blood genomic DNA, not sorted cells or RNA, was the template. Trimming pared 4 bases from V and 8 bases from J, leaving 15 bases between. Germline loops: CDR1 MDHEN, CDR2 SYDVKM. The CDR3 is 14 residues long. Multiplex touch-down PCR with TRB-A/B primers amplified rearranged V-D-J TRB sequences. Using its own MiXCR run on the multiplex PCR reads, TCRdb lists one record per CDR3 protein. The sample records 370 or so distinct CDR3 sequences, about 24% being singletons.

The rearrangement uses TRBV28 and TRBJ2-1; D is possibly TRBD1 (5 bases). This clonotype was sampled from a human donor with a solid tumor. The sequenced material came from blood. The CDR3 DNA is TGTGCCAGCAGTTCCACACAGGTTCTCGATGAGCAGTTCTTC. Translating it yields CASSSTQVLDEQFF.